This is a list of T cell receptor beta chains from one sample in a study of blood T cell repertoires in COVID-19. Here immunoSEQ multiplex PCR was the method, and the copy in TCRdb shows in-frame clones only, minus some. The sample lists hundreds of thousands of clones, under 90% occurring once. Sequencing input: PBMCs or T cells enriched from blood (not recorded which). The source is a middle-aged man who had recovered from COVID-19. Both conserved end residues are part of each CDR3. D genes are given only for firm matches. Where a row states a size, it is once, few, many or the class of an expanded clone; other rows omit it.

- TRBJ2-2 TRBV24-1 - TGTGCCACCAGTGATTGGACCGGGACTCAAACCGGGGAGCTGTTTTTT CATSDWTGTQTGELFF
TRBD1 TRBJ1-1 TRBV6-2/TRBV6-3 - TGTGCCAGCAGTTACAATGGAATCGGACAGGGAGGGGCTTTCTTT CASSYNGIGQGGAFF
- TRBJ1-6 TRBV7-9 - TGTGCCAGCAGCCCGGGACACGGGGAAGGTTCACCCCTCCACTTT CASSPGHGEGSPLHF
- TRBJ2-3 TRBV7-9 - TGTGCCAGCGTCCCTCGGAGGGCGGCGGATACGCAGTATTTT CASVPRRAADTQYF
TRBD1 TRBJ2-7 TRBV6-5 - TGTGCCAGCAATAGACAGGGGGTTTCCTACGAGCAGTACTTC CASNRQGVSYEQYF
- TRBJ1-4 TRBV7-9 - TGTGCCAGCAGCTTAGGGGCCACTAATGAAAAACTGTTTTTT CASSLGATNEKLFF
TRBD1 TRBJ2-7 TRBV5-6 - TGTGCCAGCAGCTTGGGCATTAGCCAGGGGGCGCGGGAGCAGTACTTC CASSLGISQGAREQYF
- TRBJ1-3 TRBV30 - TGTGCCTGTACCTTGAGCTCTGGAAACACCATATATTTT CACTLSSGNTIYF
TRBD2 TRBJ2-3 TRBV3-1/TRBV3-2 - TGTGCCAGCAGCCTTACTAGCGGGGGGGCCTATGGGACAGATACGCAGTATTTT CASSLTSGGAYGTDTQYF
TRBD2 TRBJ2-7 TRBV10-3 - TGTGCCATCAGTGTCTCTAAAGCGGGAGGGTCCTACGAGCAGTACTTC CAISVSKAGGSYEQYF
- TRBJ2-5 TRBV15 - TGTGCCACCAGCAGAGATTTCCCAGGACAAGGGGAGACCCAGTACTTC CATSRDFPGQGETQYF
- TRBJ1-2 TRBV6-4 - TGTGCCAGCAGTGAAGGAGCCCGCCTACGCTACACCTTC CASSEGARLRYTF
TRBD1 TRBJ2-5 TRBV6-5 once TGTGCCAGCAGTCTCCTCGTAGGGGGCGGCGAGACCCAGTACTTC CASSLLVGGGETQYF
- TRBJ2-3 TRBV5-6 - TGTGCCAGCAGCGGGCTCCAGGAATACACAGATACGCAGTATTTT CASSGLQEYTDTQYF
- TRBJ2-7 TRBV7-2 few TGTGCCAGCAGCCCTTTCCCGAGGTACGAGCAGTACTTC CASSPFPRYEQYF
TRBD1 TRBJ2-7 TRBV7-2 - TGTGCCAGCAGCTTAGGACAGGGTGGCTACGAGCAGTACTTC CASSLGQGGYEQYF
TRBD1 TRBJ1-5 TRBV27 many TGTGCCAGCAGTTTAGTAGGACAGGGGACGCAGCCCCAGCATTTT CASSLVGQGTQPQHF
- TRBJ2-7 TRBV12-3/TRBV12-4 - TGTGCCTCCTGGACACCGATCTACGAGCAGTACTTC CASWTPIYEQYF
- TRBJ1-4 TRBV28 - TGTGCCACGGGGAGAGCGGGATTCGAAAAACTGTTTTTT CATGRAGFEKLFF
- TRBJ2-3 TRBV10-2 - TGCGCCAGCAGTGGGTCCAGGGCCACGAATACGCAGTATTTT CASSGSRATNTQYF
TRBD1 TRBJ2-3 TRBV7-9 once TGTGCCAGCAGCTCGGGACAGGGGTTTGGCGATACGCAGTATTTT CASSSGQGFGDTQYF
TRBD2 TRBJ2-4 TRBV24-1 - TGTGCCACCAGTGGTAATAGCGGGAGGGCCAAAAACATTCAGTACTTC CATSGNSGRAKNIQYF
- TRBJ2-2 TRBV6-4 - TGTGCCAGCAGTGTCCGGTCGAACACCGGGGAGCTGTTTTTT CASSVRSNTGELFF
TRBD1 TRBJ2-1 TRBV11-3 - TGTGCCAGCAGCTCGAGAGACCAACAGGGGCCCTACAATGAGCAGTTCTTC CASSSRDQQGPYNEQFF
TRBD1 TRBJ2-7 TRBV29-1 - TGCAGCGTAGCCGGACAGGGGTTTGGCGAGCAGTACTTC CSVAGQGFGEQYF
TRBD2 TRBJ2-1 TRBV28 once TGTGCCAGCAGTCTTTGGACAGCGGGAGGTGCCTACAATGAGCAGTTCTTC CASSLWTAGGAYNEQFF
TRBD1 TRBJ1-1 TRBV19 few TGTGCCAGTAGTATTTGGACAGGGAACACTGAAGCTTTCTTT CASSIWTGNTEAFF
- TRBJ2-1 TRBV10-3 - TGTGCCATCAGTGACGGGAAAGACAGGTACAATGAGCAGTTCTTC CAISDGKDRYNEQFF
TRBD2 TRBJ2-3 TRBV6-1 - TGTGCCAGCAGTGAAATGGGTAGCGGGGGCCCCAGGGATACGCAGTATTTT CASSEMGSGGPRDTQYF